A selection of T cell receptor beta chains follows, all from one sample in a study of Tregs in tolerant kidney transplant recipients. Measured with immunoSEQ multiplex PCR; TCRdb has only the in-frame clones, and not every one. The table has 100,000 to 130,000 clones, 90% seen once; the top ten hold more than 0.3%. The sequenced sample was CD4+ T cells from blood, obtained before the transplant. The receptors stem from a human donor who received a combined kidney and bone marrow transplant. Both conserved end residues are part of each CDR3. A D gene is named only where the DNA matches it firmly. A clone size is listed for some rows: how often the clone was seen (once, few, many), or a class if it is expanded.

abundance: NA
j_gene: TRBJ1-1
d_gene: NA
v_gene: TRBV5-1
CDR3aa: CASSRGTEAFF
CDR3nt: TGCGCCAGCAGCAGGGGGACTGAAGCTTTCTTT

abundance: NA
j_gene: TRBJ1-1
d_gene: NA
v_gene: TRBV30
CDR3aa: CAWSPTGWSTEAFF
CDR3nt: TGTGCCTGGAGCCCAACAGGGTGGAGCACTGAAGCTTTCTTT

abundance: NA
j_gene: TRBJ2-4
d_gene: NA
v_gene: TRBV4-1
CDR3aa: CASSQDPAAAKNIQYF
CDR3nt: TGCGCCAGCAGCCAAGACCCAGCGGCGGCCAAAAACATTCAGTACTTC

abundance: NA
j_gene: TRBJ1-4
d_gene: NA
v_gene: TRBV18
CDR3aa: CASSPPLDQGKRKLFF
CDR3nt: TGTGCCAGCTCACCACCGCTAGATCAGGGTAAACGAAAACTGTTTTTT

abundance: NA
j_gene: TRBJ1-2
d_gene: TRBD1
v_gene: TRBV5-4
CDR3aa: CASSGQGEANYGYTF
CDR3nt: TGTGCCAGCAGTGGACAGGGGGAAGCTAACTATGGCTACACCTTC

abundance: NA
j_gene: TRBJ2-1
d_gene: TRBD1
v_gene: TRBV5-4
CDR3aa: CASRSTGGAYNEQFF
CDR3nt: TGTGCCAGCAGATCGACAGGGGGCGCTTACAATGAGCAGTTCTTC

abundance: NA
j_gene: TRBJ2-7
d_gene: TRBD1
v_gene: TRBV29-1
CDR3aa: CSVEGQGPYEQYF
CDR3nt: TGCAGCGTTGAGGGACAGGGCCCCTACGAGCAGTACTTC

abundance: NA
j_gene: TRBJ1-4
d_gene: NA
v_gene: TRBV5-8
CDR3aa: CASSPAQYPFREKLFF
CDR3nt: TGTGCCAGCAGCCCCGCACAGTACCCTTTTAGAGAAAAACTGTTTTTT

abundance: many
j_gene: TRBJ1-2
d_gene: NA
v_gene: TRBV14
CDR3aa: CASSQGSRALDGYTF
CDR3nt: TGTGCCAGCAGCCAGGGCTCGAGGGCGCTGGATGGCTACACCTTC

abundance: NA
j_gene: TRBJ1-1
d_gene: TRBD1
v_gene: TRBV5-6
CDR3aa: CASSLFRQGNTEAFF
CDR3nt: TGTGCCAGCAGCTTGTTTCGACAGGGAAACACTGAAGCTTTCTTT

abundance: NA
j_gene: TRBJ2-1
d_gene: NA
v_gene: TRBV28
CDR3aa: CASYPVFSSYNEQFF
CDR3nt: TGTGCCAGCTATCCCGTCTTCAGCTCCTACAATGAGCAGTTCTTC

abundance: NA
j_gene: TRBJ1-5
d_gene: TRBD1
v_gene: TRBV19
CDR3aa: CASSPRPGTGWYQPQHF
CDR3nt: TGTGCCAGTAGTCCTCGTCCCGGGACAGGGTGGTACCAGCCCCAGCATTTT

abundance: NA
j_gene: TRBJ2-3
d_gene: TRBD1
v_gene: TRBV2
CDR3aa: CASSVGQGVGWEKTDTQYF
CDR3nt: TGTGCCAGCAGTGTGGGACAGGGGGTAGGATGGGAGAAGACAGATACGCAGTATTTT